This entry lists 25 T cell receptor beta chains sequenced from one sample in a study of regulatory T cells in long-lasting Graves disease. Time point meaning: persistent/refractory GD, antithyroid drugs over 5 years with positive TRAb. Following extraction of RNA from PBMCs, that RNA was used to make the TCR library. Arm-PCR of CDR3 regions with iRepertoire HTBI primers generated TCR beta libraries. MiXCR, applied by TCRdb to the multiplex PCR reads, yields one record per CDR3 protein. The table lists 430,000 or so distinct CDR3 sequences, 20% to 25% of them singletons. The sequencing here drew on peripheral blood mononuclear cells (PBMCs), taken when the disease was refractory, from a patient treated with antithyroid drugs. Receptors originate from a female donor with Graves disease.

Only a few counts were recorded for this clonotype. The gene calls are TRBV20-1 and TRBJ2-7; 9 bases agree with TRBD2. After removal of 2 bases from V and 3 bases from J, the junction contained 11 bases not matched to a gene. CDR3 length equals 16 residues. Germline V gene lookup returns CDR1 DFQATT and CDR2 SNEGSKA (reference sequence). The DNA for the CDR3 is TGCAGTGCTAGACCCCGAAGCGGGGGGACTAGCTACGAGCAGTACTTC. It encodes CSARPRSGGTSYEQYF.

This clonotype was seen at least ten times. The chain has TRBV7-2 and TRBJ2-2; TRBD2 matches 12 bases. The V segment lost 8 bases and the J segment 7 bases; nucleotides outside the gene matches: 17. The CDR3 covers 18 residues. CDR1 and CDR2 from the germline V gene are SGHTA and FQGNSA. Here the CDR3 reads CASPDYLAGGPASGELFF. In nucleotides, the CDR3 is TGTGCCAGCCCCGATTACCTAGCGGGAGGGCCGGCGAGCGGGGAGCTGTTTTTT.

Many counts were recorded for this clonotype. The chain couples TRBV19 to TRBJ1-5, with 7 positions matching TRBD1. The trim removed 2 bases at V and 7 bases at J, leaving 8 bases unmatched. This CDR3 has 15 amino acids. The germline V gene encodes CDR1 LNHDA and CDR2 SQIVND (reference sequence). The CDR3 bases are TGTGCCAGTAGTATATCGAAGGGGGCAGGACAGCCCCAGCATTTT. Protein sequence: CASSISKGAGQPQHF. Using reference TRBV19 and TRBJ1-5 for the parts outside the CDR3, the full variable domain is DGGITQSPKYLFRKEGQNVTLSCEQNLNHDAMYWYRQDPGQGLRLIYYSQIVNDFQKGDIAEGYSVSREKKESFPLTVTSAQKNPTAFYLCASSISKGAGQPQHFGDGTRLSIL.

This clonotype was seen more than once but under ten times. J is TRBJ2-7 and V is TRBV6-2 or TRBV6-3, with 8 positions matching TRBD2. The CDR3 has 16 amino acids. V gave up 0 bases and J gave up 4 bases; unmatched junction bases: 8. CDR1 MNHEY and CDR2 SVGEGT come from the germline V gene. CDR3 in DNA: TGTGCCAGCAGTTACTCCCCAAGCGGGAGAAGGTACGAGCAGTACTTC. It is translated as CASSYSPSGRRYEQYF.

This clonotype was observed many times. J is TRBJ2-2 and V is TRBV6-4; the D gene is possibly TRBD2 (6 bases). CDR3 size: 16 residues. Trimming stripped 4 bases from V and 4 bases from J, with 16 bases between. The germline CDR1 and CDR2 sequences are MRHNA and SNTAGT. The CDR3 region has the DNA TGTGCCAGCAGTGTCCGCCCTAGCGCGAGCACCGGGGAGCTGTTTTTT. Translation gives CASSVRPSASTGELFF.

This clonotype has only a few counts. This chain connects TRBV28 to TRBJ2-1; TRBD2 matches at 12 bases. Trimming cost V 6 bases and J 8 bases; bases outside gene matches: 11. Per the germline V gene, CDR1 is MDHEN and CDR2 is SYDVKM. There are 16 residues in the CDR3. The CDR3 region is CASSSILAGGPHEQFF. Here the CDR3 DNA reads TGTGCCAGCAGCTCAATTCTAGCGGGAGGGCCCCATGAGCAGTTCTTC.

The gene calls are TRBV4-2 and TRBJ2-2, with a weak D call TRBD2 (5 bases). The CDR3 extends over 19 amino acids. Germline V CDR1 and CDR2: LGHNA, YNFKEQ. The ends were cut back, 0 bases at V and 1 base at J, with 18 bases in the middle. CDR3 bases: TGTGCCAGCAGCCAAGATCCCTCTCCAGCGGTAATGAACACCGGGGAGCTGTTTTTT. It is translated as CASSQDPSPAVMNTGELFF.

The sample holds a few counts of this clonotype. This chain joins TRBV5-8 and TRBJ2-7; D not certain. This CDR3 has 14 amino acids. The germline V gene encodes CDR1 SGHTS and CDR2 YDEGEE. With 2 bases removed from V and 3 bases from J, the gap between germline ends came to 12 bases. The CDR3 loop reads CASSFWYYNYEQYF. CDR3 sequence (DNA): TGTGCCAGCAGCTTTTGGTATTACAACTACGAGCAGTACTTC.

This clonotype came up once. The chain carries TRBV5-6 and TRBJ2-7, with 7 bases lining up with TRBD1. The CDR3 is 14 residues long. The junction had 6 bases not matched to a gene; V was cut back by 2 bases and J by 4 bases. Germline CDR1 and CDR2: SGHDT and YYEEEE. Here the CDR3 DNA reads TGTGCCAGCAGCTTCCGGAACAGGGGTTACGAGCAGTACTTC. This sequence encodes CASSFRNRGYEQYF.

In its sample, this clonotype was seen once. The chain recombines TRBV20-1 with TRBJ2-7; 11 bases fit TRBD2. Germline values: CDR1 DFQATT, CDR2 SNEGSKA (reference sequence). The V gene end was trimmed by 0 bases and the J gene end by 5 bases; junction bases not matched to a gene: 3. The CDR3 has 14 residues. CDR3 in DNA: TGCAGTGCTAGAGATTTGGGACTAGCGGACGAGCAGTACTTC. This sequence encodes CSARDLGLADEQYF.

This clonotype has more than one count but fewer than ten. This chain connects TRBV20-1 to TRBJ1-1, with a tentative D call TRBD1 (5 bases). V was trimmed by 0 bases and J by 1 base, leaving 9 bases between them. The germline CDR1 and CDR2 sequences are DFQATT and SNEGSKA (reference sequence). The CDR3 runs to 14 residues. The CDR3 sequence: CSAREGQRNTEAFF. In DNA form, the CDR3 reads TGCAGTGCTAGAGAGGGGCAGAGGAACACTGAAGCTTTCTTT.

J is TRBJ2-2 and V is TRBV15; D possibly corresponds to TRBD1 (5 bases). Trimming took 3 bases from V and 6 from J, leaving 8 bases between them. Germline V lookup: CDR1 LNHNV, CDR2 YYDKDF (reference sequence). The CDR3 has 13 residues. CDR3 sequence reads: CATSSQTAGELFF. For the CDR3, the DNA is TGTGCCACCAGCAGCCAGACAGCCGGGGAGCTGTTTTTT.

The chain employs TRBV12-3 or TRBV12-4 and TRBJ1-5, with D possibly matching TRBD1 (5 bases). The CDR3 runs 19 residues. With 3 bases removed from V and 2 bases from J, the gap between germline ends came to 23 bases. CDR3 DNA sequence: TGTGCCAGCAGTTTCCGCCTTTGGGGCGCAGGGTACGGCAATCAGCCCCAGCATTTT. Its protein product is CASSFRLWGAGYGNQPQHF.

This clonotype was detected only a few times. The germline gene is not matched at one end of the junction; a read error may be the cause. The chain links TRBV7-7 to TRBJ2-5, with 8 bases that match TRBD1. The CDR3 has 13 amino acids. Germline CDR1 SSHAT, CDR2 FNYEAQ (reference sequence). In DNA form, the CDR3 reads TGTGCTAGCAGCGGACAGGGCCAAGAGACCCAGTACTTC. Amino acids: CASSGQGQETQYF.

This clonotype was picked up many times. This chain links TRBV27 with TRBJ2-7; D is undetermined. Germline V gene data show CDR1 as MNHEY and CDR2 as SMNVEV (reference sequence). Trimming took off 3 bases at V and 3 bases at J, with 9 bases between the two ends. The CDR3 length is 13 residues. The DNA for the CDR3 is TGTGCCAGCAGTTTGAGGCAGTTCTACGAGCAGTACTTC. Translating it yields CASSLRQFYEQYF.

The rearrangement uses TRBV2 and TRBJ2-3, with TRBD2 matching 9 bases. The ends lost 6 bases at V and 1 base at J; junction bases unmatched: 8. CDR3 size: 16 residues. The germline V gene encodes CDR1 SNHLY and CDR2 FYNNEI. CDR3 nucleotides: TGTGCCAGCAGCCCCCGACTAGCGGCCCGCACAGATACGCAGTATTTT. This translates into CASSPRLAARTDTQYF.

The rearrangement uses TRBV5-6 and TRBJ2-5; either TRBD1 or TRBD2 may fit D (5 bases each). Trimming stripped 1 base from V and 3 bases from J, with 13 bases between. The CDR3 spans 15 residues. CDR1 SGHDT and CDR2 YYEEEE come from the germline V gene. The CDR3 bases are TGTGCCAGCAGCTTGTTCAGGGACGAAGAAGAGACCCAGTACTTC. It specifies CASSLFRDEEETQYF.

This clonotype came up many times. V is TRBV3-1 and J is TRBJ2-7; TRBD2 agrees at 10 bases. This CDR3 region has 15 residues. Germline trimming cut 4 bases from V and 4 bases from J; bases unmatched to any gene: 7. Germline V gene lookup returns CDR1 LGHDT and CDR2 YNNKEL (reference sequence). The CDR3 protein is CASSPRGTSAYEQYF. The CDR3 region has the DNA TGTGCCAGCAGCCCCCGAGGGACTAGCGCGTACGAGCAGTACTTC.

The chain has TRBV29-1 and TRBJ2-1; 10 bases map to TRBD2. This CDR3 is built from 18 residues. V lost 2 bases to trimming and J lost 6 bases; unmatched junction nucleotides: 16. CDR1 is SQVTM and CDR2 is ANQGSEA in the germline V gene. CDR3 DNA sequence: TGCAGCGTTGAATTGGCTAGCGGGAGAAATCCTACGGGCAATGAGCAGTTCTTC. Translating it yields CSVELASGRNPTGNEQFF.

This clonotype occurred a few times. The V gene is TRBV19, the J gene TRBJ1-1; D may be TRBD1 (5 bases). The length of the CDR3 is 13 residues. The V end lost 4 bases, the J end lost 10 bases, and 16 bases lay between the germline ends. Germline CDR1 reads LNHDA; CDR2 reads SQIVND (reference sequence). In DNA form, the CDR3 reads TGTGCCAGTAGTAACTGGGGCGGGACGAGAGCTTTCTTT. This codes for CASSNWGGTRAFF. The full variable domain, completed using reference TRBV19 and TRBJ1-1, is DGGITQSPKYLFRKEGQNVTLSCEQNLNHDAMYWYRQDPGQGLRLIYYSQIVNDFQKGDIAEGYSVSREKKESFPLTVTSAQKNPTAFYLCASSNWGGTRAFFGQGTRLTVV.

This clonotype was observed many times. J is TRBJ1-1 and V is TRBV30, with D unclear. The V gene lost 0 bases and the J gene lost 11 bases, with 10 bases spanning the gap. The CDR3 contains 11 residues. In germline, CDR1 is GTSNPN, CDR2 SVGIG (reference sequence). CDR3 in DNA: TGTGCCTGGAGTGTCTATGGGAGTGCTTTCTTT. Protein product: CAWSVYGSAFF.

This clonotype was detected ten times or more. The chain joins TRBV6-5 to TRBJ1-3; D gene ambiguous. The V and J ends lost 0 bases and 3 bases respectively, with 12 bases between them. Germline values: CDR1 MNHEY, CDR2 SVGAGI. There are 16 residues in the CDR3. In nucleotides, the CDR3 is TGTGCCAGCAGTTACTCGGGTGGTATCGGTGGAAACACCATATATTTT. The encoded protein is CASSYSGGIGGNTIYF.

The chain recombines TRBV28 with TRBJ1-2, with no clear D. Trimming removed 3 bases from V and 4 bases from J, with 12 bases in between. Germline CDR1 reads MDHEN; CDR2 reads SYDVKM. This CDR3 spans 14 amino acids. CDR3 loop: CASSFGRNLYGYTF. CDR3 DNA sequence: TGTGCCAGCAGTTTTGGGCGGAATCTCTATGGCTACACCTTC.

The genes are TRBV14 and TRBJ1-2; maybe TRBD1 (5 bases). The V end lost 4 bases, the J end lost 4 bases, and 10 bases lay between the germline ends. Germline V CDR1 and CDR2: SGHDN, FVKESK. This CDR3 region has 13 residues. The CDR3 nucleotides read TGTGCCAGCAGCCCGGACATGGCCTATGGCTACACCTTC. It is translated as CASSPDMAYGYTF. Complete variable domain (other parts from reference TRBV14 and TRBJ1-2): EAGVTQFPSHSVIEKGQTVTLRCDPISGHDNLYWYRRVMGKEIKFLLHFVKESKQDESGMPNNRFLAERTGGTYSTLKVQPAELEDSGVYFCASSPDMAYGYTFGSGTRLTVV.

This chain links TRBV19 with TRBJ1-5, with TRBD1 as a possible D gene (6 bases). Per the germline V gene, CDR1 is LNHDA and CDR2 is SQIVND (reference sequence). There are 18 residues in the CDR3. Between the trimmed V and J ends, which lost 6 bases and 2 bases, there was a span of 23 bases. In nucleotides, the CDR3 is TGTGCCAGTAGACGAAGACAGGACCTAGCGGGTGGCAATCAGCCCCAGCATTTT. Protein sequence: CASRRRQDLAGGNQPQHF.